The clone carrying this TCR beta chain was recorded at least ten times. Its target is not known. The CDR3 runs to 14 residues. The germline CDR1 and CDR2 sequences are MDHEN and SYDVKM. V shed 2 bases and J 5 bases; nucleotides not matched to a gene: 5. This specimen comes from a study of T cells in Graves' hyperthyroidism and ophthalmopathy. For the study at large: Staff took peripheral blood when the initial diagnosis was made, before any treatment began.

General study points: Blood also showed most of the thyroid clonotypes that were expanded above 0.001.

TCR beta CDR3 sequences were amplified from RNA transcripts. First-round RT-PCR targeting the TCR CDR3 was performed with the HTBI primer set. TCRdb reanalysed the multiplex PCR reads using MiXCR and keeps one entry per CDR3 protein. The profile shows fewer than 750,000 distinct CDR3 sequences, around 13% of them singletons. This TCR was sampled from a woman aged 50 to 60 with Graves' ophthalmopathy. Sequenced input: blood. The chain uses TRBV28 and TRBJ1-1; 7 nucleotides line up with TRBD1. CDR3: CASSLGQVGTEAFF. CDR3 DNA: TGTGCCAGCAGTTTAGGACAGGTCGGTACTGAAGCTTTCTTT.